These 8 T cell receptor beta chains were sequenced from one sample in a study of cytomegalovirus exposure and HLA in healthy donors. PCR employed 60 Vbeta and 13 Jbeta primers. TCRdb keeps only in-frame clones here, not all; method: immunoSEQ multiplex PCR. This sample has more than 200,000 clones; over 75% occur once, and the top ten carry approximately 1.8%. The specimen sequenced was PBMCs. The receptor source for this set is a male donor in good health and CMV-seronegative.

The chain joins TRBV6-1 to TRBJ2-7; D may be TRBD1 (6 bases). V lost 9 bases, J lost 3 bases, and 18 bases lay in between. The germline V gene encodes CDR1 MNHNS and CDR2 SASEGT. This CDR3 comprises 14 residues. CDR3 bases: TGTGCCAGTACGCGACAGGACCTTGTCTACGAGCAGTACTTC. This codes for CASTRQDLVYEQYF.

Turning to this clone: Germline is not matched at one junction end, which may reflect a read error. This chain connects TRBV7-9 to TRBJ2-6; the match to TRBD1 covers 8 bases. The CDR3 spans 18 residues. In germline, CDR1 is SEHNR, CDR2 FQNEAQ (reference sequence). The CDR3 DNA is TGTTCCAGCAGCTACTTGACAGGGGCCTACTCTGGGGCCAACGTCCTGACTTTC. This sequence encodes CSSSYLTGAYSGANVLTF.

V usage is TRBV27 and J usage is TRBJ2-7; a possible D gene is TRBD2 (5 bases). This CDR3 spans 14 amino acids. Trimming cost V 5 bases and J 1 base, with 12 bases left between them. From germline, CDR1 is MNHEY and CDR2 SMNVEV (reference sequence). This CDR3 is CASSPTIGSYEQYF. The CDR3 DNA sequence: TGTGCCAGCAGTCCGACTATAGGGTCCTACGAGCAGTACTTC.

This clone is a singleton in its sample. The gene calls are TRBV4-1 and TRBJ1-3, with D possibly TRBD1 on 5 matching bases. V lost 1 base and J 0 bases, leaving 10 bases between the germline ends. Germline-derived CDR1 and CDR2 are MGHRA and YSYEKL. The CDR3 contains 16 residues. The CDR3 protein is CASSQVPGPSGNTIYF. CDR3 nucleotides: TGCGCCAGCAGCCAAGTCCCAGGGCCCTCTGGAAACACCATATATTTT.

The chain recombines TRBV27 with TRBJ1-2, with 7 nucleotides matching TRBD1. The CDR3 is 14 amino acids. The ends lost 5 bases at V and 2 bases at J; junction bases unmatched: 5. Germline CDR1 is MNHEY and CDR2 is SMNVEV (reference sequence). CDR3 amino acids: CASSQQGSNYGYTF. The CDR3, as DNA: TGTGCCAGCAGTCAACAGGGGTCAAACTATGGCTACACCTTC.

The chain couples TRBV27 to TRBJ2-7, with 8 bases that match TRBD2. CDR1 and CDR2 (germline): MNHEY, SMNVEV (reference sequence). The CDR3 length is 13 residues. In DNA, the CDR3 is TGTGCTTCTATCGCGGGAGGTACCTACGAGCAGTACTTC. Translation: CASIAGGTYEQYF.

The chain uses TRBV7-3 and TRBJ2-1, with TRBD1 identical over 11 bases. The CDR3 is 16 residues long. The V and J ends lost 2 bases and 0 bases, in that order; junction bases with no gene match: 0. Germline V CDR1 and CDR2: SGHTA, FQGTGA. CDR3 in DNA: TGTGCCAGCAGCTTAGGGACAGGGGGCTCCTACAATGAGCAGTTCTTC. Protein product: CASSLGTGGSYNEQFF.

V usage is TRBV9 and J usage is TRBJ2-1; TRBD2 might be the D (7 bases). This CDR3 spans 16 amino acids. Germline-derived CDR1 and CDR2 are SGDLS and YYNGEE. V lost 3 bases and J lost 5, with 18 bases in between. DNA of the CDR3: TGTGCCAGCAGCGGGGGAGGGGGGACTATCCACAATGAGCAGTTCTTC. This encodes CASSGGGGTIHNEQFF. Supplemented by reference TRBV9 and TRBJ2-1, the full variable domain reads DSGVTQTPKHLITATGQRVTLRCSPRSGDLSVYWYQQSLDQGLQFLIQYYNGEERAKGNILERFSAQQFPDLHSELNLSSLELGDSALYFCASSGGGGTIHNEQFFGPGTRLTVL.